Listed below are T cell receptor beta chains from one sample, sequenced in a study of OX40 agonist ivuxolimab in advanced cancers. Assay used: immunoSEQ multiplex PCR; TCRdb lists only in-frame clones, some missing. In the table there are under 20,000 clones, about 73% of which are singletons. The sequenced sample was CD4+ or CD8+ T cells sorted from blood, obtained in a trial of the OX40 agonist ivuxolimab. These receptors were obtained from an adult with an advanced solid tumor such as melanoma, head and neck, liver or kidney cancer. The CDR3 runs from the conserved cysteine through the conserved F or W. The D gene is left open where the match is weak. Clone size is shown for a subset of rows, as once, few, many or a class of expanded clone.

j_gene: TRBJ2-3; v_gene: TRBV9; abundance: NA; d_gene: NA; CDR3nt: TGTGCCAGCAGCGCAGCTTGGTCCAGCACAGATACGCAGTATTTT; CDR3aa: CASSAAWSSTDTQYF
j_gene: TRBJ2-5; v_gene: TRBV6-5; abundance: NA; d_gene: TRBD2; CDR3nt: TGTGCCAGCAGTTCGCGACTAGCGGGAGGACGGGAGACCCAGTACTTC; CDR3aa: CASSSRLAGGRETQYF
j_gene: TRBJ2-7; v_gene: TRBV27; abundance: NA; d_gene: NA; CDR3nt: TGTGCCAGCAGTCAGGGTATGGCCTACGAGCAGTACTTC; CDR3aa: CASSQGMAYEQYF
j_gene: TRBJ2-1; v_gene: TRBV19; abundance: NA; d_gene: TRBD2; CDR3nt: TGTGCCAGTAGTATACTAGCGGGAGCGCCCTACAATGAGCAGTTCTTC; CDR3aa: CASSILAGAPYNEQFF
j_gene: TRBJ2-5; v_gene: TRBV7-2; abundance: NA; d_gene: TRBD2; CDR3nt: TGTGCCAGCAGCTTAGGCACTAGCGGGGGGGCATATCACGAGACCCAGTACTTC; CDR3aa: CASSLGTSGGAYHETQYF
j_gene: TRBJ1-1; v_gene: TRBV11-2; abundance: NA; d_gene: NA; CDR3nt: TGTGCCAGCAGCCTAGTTGGCACTGAAGCTTTCTTT; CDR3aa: CASSLVGTEAFF
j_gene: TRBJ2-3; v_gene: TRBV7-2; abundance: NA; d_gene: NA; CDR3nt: TGTGCCAGCAGCTTACTGGGGACAGATACGCAGTATTTT; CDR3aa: CASSLLGTDTQYF
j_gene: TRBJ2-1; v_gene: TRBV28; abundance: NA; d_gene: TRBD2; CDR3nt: TGTGCCAGCAGTCCTAGCGGGGCGTACAATGAGCAGTTCTTC; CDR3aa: CASSPSGAYNEQFF
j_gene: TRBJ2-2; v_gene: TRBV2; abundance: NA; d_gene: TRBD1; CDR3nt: TGTGCCAGCAGTGAACCAACGTCCGGGACAGGGTTCACCGGGGAGCTGTTTTTT; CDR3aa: CASSEPTSGTGFTGELFF
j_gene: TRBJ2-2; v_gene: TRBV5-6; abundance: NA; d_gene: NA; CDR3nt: TGTGCCAGCACTAAGGACGGGGGAGGCGGGGAGCTGTTTTTT; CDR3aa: CASTKDGGGGELFF
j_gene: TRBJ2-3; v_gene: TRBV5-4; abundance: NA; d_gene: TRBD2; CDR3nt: TGCGCCAGCAGCCAAGAAGGACTAGCCCTCAGCACAGATACGCAGTATTTT; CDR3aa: CASSQEGLALSTDTQYF
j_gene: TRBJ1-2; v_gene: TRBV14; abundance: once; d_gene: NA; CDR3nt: TGTGCCAGCAGTCCGGCTCCAGCTAACTATGGCTACACCTTC; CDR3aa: CASSPAPANYGYTF
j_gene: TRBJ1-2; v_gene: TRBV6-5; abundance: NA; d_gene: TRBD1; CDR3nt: TGTGCCAGCAGAGGAGCAACAGGGGGCCACTATGGCTACACCTTC; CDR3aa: CASRGATGGHYGYTF
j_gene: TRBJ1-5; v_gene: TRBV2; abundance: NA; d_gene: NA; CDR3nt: TGTGCCAGCAGTGAGAATCAGCCCCAGCATTTT; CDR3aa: CASSENQPQHF
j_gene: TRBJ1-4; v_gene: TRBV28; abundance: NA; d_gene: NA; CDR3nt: TGTGCCAGCAGTTTATACTCCATGGCTAATGAAAAACTGTTTTTT; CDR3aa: CASSLYSMANEKLFF